The 18 T cell receptor beta chains presented below share a single source sample, sequenced in a study of radiotherapy plus CTLA-4 blockade in lung cancer. Here immunoSEQ multiplex PCR was the method, and the copy in TCRdb shows in-frame clones only, minus some. The sample carries more than 40,000 clones, around 86% recorded once. The sequenced sample was peripheral blood, obtained from a patient treated with radiotherapy plus ipilimumab. Receptors were obtained from a human donor with non-small cell lung cancer who had stable disease on radiotherapy plus ipilimumab.

This chain uses TRBV11-2 with TRBJ2-1, with 13 bases fitting TRBD2. J was trimmed by 4 bases and V by 5 bases; bases with no gene match: 2. CDR3 length: 15 residues. The germline V gene has CDR1 SGHAT and CDR2 FQNNGV. The CDR3: CASSLLAGGYNEQFF. CDR3 nucleotide sequence: TGTGCCAGCAGCCTACTAGCGGGAGGGTACAATGAGCAGTTCTTC.

The chain combines TRBV5-1 with TRBJ2-3, with 11 positions matching TRBD2. This CDR3 is 18 amino acids long. V dropped 4 bases and J dropped 0; count of bases not matched to a gene: 10. Germline V gene data show CDR1 as SGHRS and CDR2 as YFSETQ. Here the CDR3 reads CASSPGSGRAGSTDTQYF. The CDR3 nucleotides are TGCGCCAGCAGCCCAGGTAGCGGGAGGGCCGGGAGCACAGATACGCAGTATTTT.

This clone was picked up a small number of times. This chain's CDR3 is CASSLVGREMYF. The CDR3 DNA is TGTGCCAGCAGCTTAGTGGGGCGGGAGATGTACTTC. The V call is TRBV13, the J call TRBJ2-7; 7 bases match TRBD2. The CDR3 sequence is 12 residues long. Germline V gives CDR1 PRHDT, CDR2 FYEKMQ (reference sequence). V gave up 1 base and J gave up 12 bases; unmatched junction bases: 6.

This clone was counted a few times. The V and J genes are TRBV30 and TRBJ1-4; 7 bases agree with TRBD1. V lost 0 bases to trimming and J lost 7 bases; unmatched junction nucleotides: 5. The CDR3 totals 14 residues. Germline lookup yields CDR1 GTSNPN and CDR2 SVGIG (reference sequence). The CDR3 DNA follows: TGTGCCTGGAGTGTATACAGGGGAGGTGAAAAACTGTTTTTT. This sequence encodes CAWSVYRGGEKLFF.

This rearrangement joins TRBV7-2 to TRBJ2-7; TRBD2 agrees at 8 bases. V lost 3 bases and J lost 4; bases outside the gene matches: 8. CDR3 length equals 15 residues. The germline V gene encodes CDR1 SGHTA and CDR2 FQGNSA. The CDR3 sequence: CASSFALSGTYEQYF. The DNA of the CDR3 is TGTGCCAGCAGCTTCGCACTTAGCGGGACATACGAGCAGTACTTC. Full variable domain (outside the CDR3, taken from reference TRBV7-2 and TRBJ2-7): GAGVSQSPSNKVTEKGKDVELRCDPISGHTALYWYRQSLGQGLEFLIYFQGNSAPDKSGLPSDRFSAERTGGSVSTLTIQRTQQEDSAVYLCASSFALSGTYEQYFGPGTRLTVT.

The chain combines TRBV7-2 with TRBJ2-1; 7 positions agree with TRBD2. The CDR3 is 14 residues long. After removal of 6 bases from V and 7 bases from J, the junction contained 9 bases not matched to a gene. Germline values: CDR1 SGHTA, CDR2 FQGNSA. The CDR3 sequence: CASSPGLGPNEQFF. In DNA form, the CDR3 reads TGTGCCAGCAGTCCAGGACTAGGCCCGAATGAGCAGTTCTTC.

This clone was seen only a few times. The V and J genes are TRBV5-1 and TRBJ1-2; TRBD1 aligns across 10 bases. Per the germline V gene, CDR1 is SGHRS and CDR2 is YFSETQ. The V gene end was trimmed by 4 bases and the J gene end by 4 bases; junction bases not matched to a gene: 7. This CDR3 has 15 amino acids. CDR3 protein: CASSPRQGAGYGYTF. CDR3 coding DNA: TGCGCCAGCAGCCCCCGACAGGGGGCGGGCTATGGCTACACCTTC.

The genes are TRBV5-6 and TRBJ2-1; D unclear. The CDR3 covers 11 residues. Germline lookup yields CDR1 SGHDT and CDR2 YYEEEE. Trimming cost V 5 bases and J 8 bases, with 8 bases left between them. The DNA of the CDR3 is TGTGCCAGCAGTACCCGCGATGAGCAGTTCTTC. Amino acids: CASSTRDEQFF.

This chain uses TRBV5-1 with TRBJ2-1; D is perhaps TRBD2 (6 bases). The CDR3 covers 14 residues. With 4 bases removed from V and 8 bases from J, the gap between germline ends came to 16 bases. Germline loops: CDR1 SGHRS, CDR2 YFSETQ. The CDR3 DNA sequence: TGCGCCAGCAGCCCCGGGAGCAGGGCCGATGAGCAGTTCTTC. Residues: CASSPGSRADEQFF. Variable domain in full (rest from reference TRBV5-1 and TRBJ2-1): KAGVTQTPRYLIKTRGQQVTLSCSPISGHRSVSWYQQTPGQGLQFLFEYFSETQRNKGNFPGRFSGRQFSNSRSEMNVSTLELGDSALYLCASSPGSRADEQFFGPGTRLTVL.

This clone was recorded once. V gene TRBV7-2 combines with J gene TRBJ2-1; D is possibly TRBD1 (6 bases). CDR1 is SGHTA and CDR2 is FQGNSA in the germline V gene. The CDR3 has 19 amino acids. V dropped 3 bases and J dropped 0 bases, with 21 bases sitting between them. DNA for the CDR3: TGTGCCAGCAGCTTGGCCGAGACAGGATTCGTTAGCTCCTACAATGAGCAGTTCTTC. Its translation: CASSLAETGFVSSYNEQFF.

This clone has just one count. The V gene is TRBV28, the J gene TRBJ1-2; D perhaps matches TRBD1 (6 bases). Trimming stripped 3 bases from V and 5 bases from J, with 13 bases between. CDR1 and CDR2 (germline): MDHEN, SYDVKM. The CDR3 sequence is 14 residues long. The CDR3 loop is CASSFLPGEYGYTF. DNA for the CDR3: TGTGCCAGCAGTTTCCTCCCAGGGGAATATGGCTACACCTTC.

The rearrangement joins TRBV28 to TRBJ2-5; D not certain. The J call may be faulty, since TRBJ2-7 better matches the DNA end. Germline V CDR1 and CDR2: MDHEN, SYDVKM. The CDR3 is 14 residues long. The CDR3 spells CASSLRLVSYEQYF. The CDR3 coding sequence is TGTGCCAGCAGTTTAAGACTGGTCTCCTACGAGCAGTACTTC.

The V call is TRBV19, the J call TRBJ1-5; TRBD1 agrees at 11 bases. This CDR3 comprises 20 residues. V dropped 3 bases and J dropped 0; count of bases not matched to a gene: 13. Germline CDR1 and CDR2: LNHDA and SQIVND (reference sequence). CDR3 nucleotides: TGTGCCAGTAGTATTGGGCAGGACCGGGACAGGGGGTATAGCAATCAGCCCCAGCATTTT. It is translated as CASSIGQDRDRGYSNQPQHF.

The chain has TRBV27 and TRBJ1-5; TRBD1 matches 7 bases. V dropped 5 bases and J dropped 3; count of bases not matched to a gene: 10. This CDR3 contains 16 residues. Germline V CDR1 and CDR2: MNHEY, SMNVEV (reference sequence). The CDR3 bases are TGTGCCAGCAGTCCGAACGGAGGGGGCTTCAATCAGCCCCAGCATTTT. Its protein product is CASSPNGGGFNQPQHF.

The J gene is TRBJ1-1, the V gene TRBV9, with D uncertain. Germline values: CDR1 SGDLS, CDR2 YYNGEE. V gave up 3 bases and J gave up 3 bases, with 6 bases separating them. The CDR3 has 12 residues. CDR3 region: CASSDGDTEAFF. The CDR3 DNA follows: TGTGCCAGCAGCGACGGGGACACTGAAGCTTTCTTT.

The V gene is TRBV28, the J gene TRBJ2-4, with 9 bases that match TRBD1. The CDR3 extends over 17 amino acids. CDR1 is MDHEN and CDR2 is SYDVKM in the germline V gene. The junction had 8 bases not matched to a gene; V was cut back by 5 bases and J by 0 bases. In DNA form, the CDR3 reads TGTGCCAGCAGTATCTCACAGGGGGCTGGAGCCAAAAACATTCAGTACTTC. This translates into CASSISQGAGAKNIQYF. Variable domain in full (rest from reference TRBV28 and TRBJ2-4): DVKVTQSSRYLVKRTGEKVFLECVQDMDHENMFWYRQDPGLGLRLIYFSYDVKMKEKGDIPEGYSVSREKKERFSLILESASTNQTSMYLCASSISQGAGAKNIQYFGAGTRLSVL.

This clone was seen more than once but under ten times. CDR3 region: CASSIAQGNTEAFF. CDR3 sequence (DNA): TGTGCCAGTAGTATAGCACAGGGGAACACTGAAGCTTTCTTT. The chain joins TRBV19 to TRBJ1-1, with D perhaps matching TRBD1 (6 bases). Germline V gene data show CDR1 as LNHDA and CDR2 as SQIVND (reference sequence). The CDR3 is 14 residues long. V dropped 1 base and J dropped 1 base, with 7 bases sitting between them. Variable domain in full (rest from reference TRBV19 and TRBJ1-1): DGGITQSPKYLFRKEGQNVTLSCEQNLNHDAMYWYRQDPGQGLRLIYYSQIVNDFQKGDIAEGYSVSREKKESFPLTVTSAQKNPTAFYLCASSIAQGNTEAFFGQGTRLTVV.

The rearrangement joins TRBV6-1 to TRBJ1-1, with D possibly TRBD1 on 5 matching bases. Germline V gene lookup returns CDR1 MNHNS and CDR2 SASEGT. Trimming stripped 4 bases from V and 1 base from J, with 7 bases between. This CDR3 spans 13 amino acids. CDR3 loop: CASSVTGNTEAFF. CDR3 bases: TGTGCCAGCAGTGTCACAGGGAACACTGAAGCTTTCTTT.